This TCR beta chain was obtained from a study of T cell repertoires in cytomegalovirus infection. Study details: Public TCR beta signatures provided an indication of both CMV infection and a matching HLA type.

The V end lost 5 bases, the J end lost 7 bases, and 12 bases lay between the germline ends. Germline-derived CDR1 and CDR2 are SEHNR and FQNEAQ (reference sequence). This CDR3 contains 13 residues. A few counts support this clonotype. TCRdb passed the reads through MiXCR, listing each CDR3 protein once. The table has 150,000 to 200,000 distinct CDR3 sequences, 25% to 30% seen once; the top ten hold approximately 31%. V is TRBV7-9 and J is TRBJ2-1; D is undetermined. The sequenced material came from PBMCs. This TCR was sampled from a human donor in good health (CMV status not recorded). Some clones in this sample may be carry-over from other donors' samples. CDR3 nucleotide sequence: TGTGCCAGCAGCCCCACGCGCGATAATGAGCAGTTCTTC. Translating gives CASSPTRDNEQFF.